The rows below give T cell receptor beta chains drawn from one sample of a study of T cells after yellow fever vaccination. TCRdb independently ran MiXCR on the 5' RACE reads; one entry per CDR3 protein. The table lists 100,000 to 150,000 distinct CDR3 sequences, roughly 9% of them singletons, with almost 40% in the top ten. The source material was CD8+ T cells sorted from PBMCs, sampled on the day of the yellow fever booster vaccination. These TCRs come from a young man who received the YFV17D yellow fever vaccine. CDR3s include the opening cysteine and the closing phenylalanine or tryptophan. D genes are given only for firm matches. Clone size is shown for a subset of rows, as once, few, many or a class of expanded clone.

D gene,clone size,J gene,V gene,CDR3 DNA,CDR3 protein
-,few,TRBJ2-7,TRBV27,TGTGCCAGCAGTTTAAAGTATACTTACGAGCAGTACTTC,CASSLKYTYEQYF
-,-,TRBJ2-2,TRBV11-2,TGTGCCAGCAGCTTAGTATACGGGGAGGCGCACACCGGGGAGCTGTTTTTT,CASSLVYGEAHTGELFF
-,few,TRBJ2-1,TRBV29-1,TGCAGCGTCCGTGTATCGGGGGACTCCTACAATGAGCAGTTCTTC,CSVRVSGDSYNEQFF
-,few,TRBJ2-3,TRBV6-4,TGTGCCAGCAGCTACAGCGGCACAGATACGCAGTATTTT,CASSYSGTDTQYF
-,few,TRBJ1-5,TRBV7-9,TGTGCCAGCAGCTTAGGGGTCGGGCCCCAGCATTTT,CASSLGVGPQHF
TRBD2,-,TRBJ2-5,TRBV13,TGTGCCAGCAGCTTCTCTAGCGGGGAAGAGACCCAGTACTTC,CASSFSSGEETQYF
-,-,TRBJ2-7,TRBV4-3,TGCGCCAGCAGCCAAGGATCGGGCGAGCAGTACTTC,CASSQGSGEQYF
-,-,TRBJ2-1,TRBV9,TGTGCCAGCAGCGTAGCTCGTTCCCTAAGCTCCTACAATGAGCAGTTCTTC,CASSVARSLSSYNEQFF
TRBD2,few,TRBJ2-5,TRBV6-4,TGTGCCAGCAGTGAGCAAGCGGGGGGGCAAGAGACCCAGTACTTC,CASSEQAGGQETQYF
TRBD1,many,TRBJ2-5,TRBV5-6,TGTGCCAGCAGCTTGCCCAGGACAGGGAAAGAGACCCAGTACTTC,CASSLPRTGKETQYF
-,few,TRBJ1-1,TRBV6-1,TGTGCCAGCAGTGAATTTACTGAAGCTTTCTTT,CASSEFTEAFF
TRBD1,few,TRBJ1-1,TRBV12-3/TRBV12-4,TGTGCCAGCAGCCCGGACAGGGGCGATGAAGCTTTCTTT,CASSPDRGDEAFF
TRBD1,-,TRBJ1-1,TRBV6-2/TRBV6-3,TGTGCCAGCAACCTGGACAGGGTAACCCTCACCCTGAACACTGAAGCTTTCTTT,CASNLDRVTLTLNTEAFF
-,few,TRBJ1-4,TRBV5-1,TGCGCCAGCAGCTTTTTGGCCGAGCCAAGAGGGGAAAAACTGTTTTTT,CASSFLAEPRGEKLFF
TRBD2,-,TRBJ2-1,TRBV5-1,TGCGCCAGCAGCTTGTATAGCGGGGAAGGGGGAAATGAGCAGTTCTTC,CASSLYSGEGGNEQFF
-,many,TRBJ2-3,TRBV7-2,TGTGCCAGCAGCTCCCTCGGCGGGGCCCTGTGGGATACGCAGTATTTT,CASSSLGGALWDTQYF
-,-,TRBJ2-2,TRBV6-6,TGTGCCAGCAGTTACGGGGGCGGCACCGGGGAGCTGTTTTTT,CASSYGGGTGELFF
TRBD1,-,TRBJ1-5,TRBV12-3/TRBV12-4,TGTGCCAGCTATACAGGGGATAGCAATCAGCCCCAGCATTTT,CASYTGDSNQPQHF
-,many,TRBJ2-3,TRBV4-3,TGCGCCAGCAGCCAAGATATGGGTCGGGGCCCAGATACGCAGTATTTT,CASSQDMGRGPDTQYF
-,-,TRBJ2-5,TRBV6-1,TGTGCCAGCAGTGATCCGGGGCAGGGGAGGCAAGAGACCCAGTACTTC,CASSDPGQGRQETQYF
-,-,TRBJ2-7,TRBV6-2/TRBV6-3,TGTGCCAGCAGTCGGGCGACAGGACTATACGAGCAGTACTTC,CASSRATGLYEQYF
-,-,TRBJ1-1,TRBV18,TGTGCCAGCTCACCACGTGAGACGCGGGGCTCTAAGACTGAAGCTTTCTTT,CASSPRETRGSKTEAFF
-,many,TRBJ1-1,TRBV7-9,TGTGCCAGCAGCTTATTGAATACTGAAGCTTTCTTT,CASSLLNTEAFF
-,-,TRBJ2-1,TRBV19,TGTGCCAGTAGTCGGACCTCGAGCTCCTACAATGAGCAGTTCTTC,CASSRTSSSYNEQFF
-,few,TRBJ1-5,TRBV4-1,TGCGCCAGCAGCCAGGGGGGGGGCCAGCCCCAGCATTTT,CASSQGGGQPQHF
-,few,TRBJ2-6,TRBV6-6,TGTGCCAGCAGTGGGGGGAGAGGGGCCAACGTCCTGACTTTC,CASSGGRGANVLTF
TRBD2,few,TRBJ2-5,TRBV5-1,TGTGCCAGCAGCCTCGCGGGGGGGCGAGAGACCCAGTACTTC,CASSLAGGRETQYF
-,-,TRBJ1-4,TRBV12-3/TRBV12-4,TGTGCCAGCAGTTTCACTGCGGCTAATGAAAAACTGTTTTTT,CASSFTAANEKLFF
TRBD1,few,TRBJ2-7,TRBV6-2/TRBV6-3,TGTGCCAGCAGTTACTTTGGGACAGCCCATTACGAGCAGTACTTC,CASSYFGTAHYEQYF
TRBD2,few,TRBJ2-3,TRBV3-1,TGTGCCAGCAGCCAAGAAATAGCGGGGGGCCGAGATACGCAGTATTTT,CASSQEIAGGRDTQYF
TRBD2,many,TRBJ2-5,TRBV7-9,TGTGCCAGCTCGGGGGGGCAAGAGACCCAGTACTTC,CASSGGQETQYF
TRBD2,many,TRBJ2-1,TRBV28,TGTGCCAGCAGTCTGAGCGGGGGGACTGGGAATGAGCAGTTCTTC,CASSLSGGTGNEQFF
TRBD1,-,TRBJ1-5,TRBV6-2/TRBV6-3,TGTGCCAGCAGTTGGGACAGAGATAACTATAGCAATCAGCCCCAGCATTTT,CASSWDRDNYSNQPQHF
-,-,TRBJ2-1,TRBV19,TGTGCCAGTAGTATGTCCGGGCGCTCCCTCTATGAGCAGTTCTTC,CASSMSGRSLYEQFF
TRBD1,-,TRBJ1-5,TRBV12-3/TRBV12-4,TGTGCCAGTTCAGGGGGCAGTCAGCCCCAGCATTTT,CASSGGSQPQHF
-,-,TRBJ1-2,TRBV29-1,TGCAGCGTTGCCCCTTTACAGGAGAACTATGGCTACACCTTC,CSVAPLQENYGYTF
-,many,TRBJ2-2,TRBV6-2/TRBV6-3,TGTGCCAGCAGTTACACCAGGACCGGGGAGCTGTTTTTT,CASSYTRTGELFF
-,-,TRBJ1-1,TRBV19,TGTGCCAGTAGTATTACAGTGAACACTGAAGCTTTCTTT,CASSITVNTEAFF
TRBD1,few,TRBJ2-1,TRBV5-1,TGCGCCAGCAGACCCGGGACAGGGTCCTACAATGAGCAGTTCTTC,CASRPGTGSYNEQFF
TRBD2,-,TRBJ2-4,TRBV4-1,TGCGCCAGCAGCCAAGTCGCAGCGGGGGGGACTGGAAACATTCAGTACTTC,CASSQVAAGGTGNIQYF
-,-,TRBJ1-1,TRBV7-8,TGTGCCAGCAGCCGGAAGTGGAGCACTGAAGCTTTCTTT,CASSRKWSTEAFF
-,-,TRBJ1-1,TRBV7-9,TGTGCCAGCAGCTTATGGGGGATGAACACTGAAGCTTTCTTT,CASSLWGMNTEAFF
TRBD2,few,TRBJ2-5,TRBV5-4,TGTGCCAGCAGGGATACTAGCGGGGCTCAAGAGACCCAGTACTTC,CASRDTSGAQETQYF
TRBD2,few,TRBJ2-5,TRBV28,TGTGCCAGCAGTGCCCCCGGGGGGGTCTGGTTC,CASSAPGGVWF
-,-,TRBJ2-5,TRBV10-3,TGTGCCATCAGGCAAGGGGACCGAGAGACCCAGTACTTC,CAIRQGDRETQYF
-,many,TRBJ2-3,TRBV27,TGTGCCAGCAGTTTATCCGTCAGAGTGGATACGCAGTATTTT,CASSLSVRVDTQYF
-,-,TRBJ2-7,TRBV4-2,TGTGCCAGCAGCCAAGAAGGCTTTTCCAACTACTACGAGCAGTACTTC,CASSQEGFSNYYEQYF
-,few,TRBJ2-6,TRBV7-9,TGTGCCAGCACCGAACCTCCCGGCCCATCTGGGGCCAACGTCCTGACTTTC,CASTEPPGPSGANVLTF
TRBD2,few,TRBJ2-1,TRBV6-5,TGTGCCAGCAGTTACTCGGCGCTAGCGGGGCAGCATGGAAATGAGCAGTTCTTC,CASSYSALAGQHGNEQFF
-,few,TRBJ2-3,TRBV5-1,TGCGCCAGCAGCTCCGGGACTCGCTTGCCAGATACGCAGTATTTT,CASSSGTRLPDTQYF
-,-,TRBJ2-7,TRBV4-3,TGCGCCAGCAGCCCCGGAGGGTCAGGGGACAGCTACGAGCAGTACTTC,CASSPGGSGDSYEQYF
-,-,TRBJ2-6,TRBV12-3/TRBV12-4,TGTGCCAGCAGTCCCCGGGCAGGGACCTCTGGGGCCAACGTCCTGACTTTC,CASSPRAGTSGANVLTF
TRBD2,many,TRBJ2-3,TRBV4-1,TGCGCCAGCAGCCAAGATCGGTTAGCGGGGGGTACGAGCACAGATACGCAGTATTTT,CASSQDRLAGGTSTDTQYF
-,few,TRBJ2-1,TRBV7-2,TGTGCCAGCAGCTTAGGGGCTGGTATTCGGTGGGGCAATGAGCAGTTCTTC,CASSLGAGIRWGNEQFF